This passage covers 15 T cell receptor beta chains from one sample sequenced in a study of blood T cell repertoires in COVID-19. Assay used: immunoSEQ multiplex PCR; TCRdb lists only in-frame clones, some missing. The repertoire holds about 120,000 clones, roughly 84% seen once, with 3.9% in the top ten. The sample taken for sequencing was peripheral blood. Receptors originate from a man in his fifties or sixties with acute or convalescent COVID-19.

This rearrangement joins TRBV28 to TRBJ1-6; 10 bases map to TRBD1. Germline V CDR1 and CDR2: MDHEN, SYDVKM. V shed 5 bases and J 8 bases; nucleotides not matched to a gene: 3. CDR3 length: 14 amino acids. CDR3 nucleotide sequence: TGTGCCAGCAGTCCCGGGACAGGGGATTCACCCCTCCACTTT. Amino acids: CASSPGTGDSPLHF.

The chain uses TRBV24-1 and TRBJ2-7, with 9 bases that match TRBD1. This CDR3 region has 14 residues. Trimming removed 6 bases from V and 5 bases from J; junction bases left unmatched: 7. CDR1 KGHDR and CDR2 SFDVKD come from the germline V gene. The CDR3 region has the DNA TGTGCCACCAGTATGACAGGGGGTATCCACGAGCAGTACTTC. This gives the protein CATSMTGGIHEQYF.

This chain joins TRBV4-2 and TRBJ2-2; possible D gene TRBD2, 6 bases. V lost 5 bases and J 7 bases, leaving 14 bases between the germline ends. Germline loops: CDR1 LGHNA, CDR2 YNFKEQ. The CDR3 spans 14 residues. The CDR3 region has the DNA TGTGCCAGCAGCGCGGGGTCCGGAATCGGGGAGCTGTTTTTT. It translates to CASSAGSGIGELFF.

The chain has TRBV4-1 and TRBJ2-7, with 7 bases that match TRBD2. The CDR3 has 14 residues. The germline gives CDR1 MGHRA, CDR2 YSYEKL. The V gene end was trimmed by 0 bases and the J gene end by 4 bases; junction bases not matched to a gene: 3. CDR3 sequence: CASSQERGEYEQYF. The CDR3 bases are TGCGCCAGCAGCCAAGAACGGGGGGAGTACGAGCAGTACTTC.

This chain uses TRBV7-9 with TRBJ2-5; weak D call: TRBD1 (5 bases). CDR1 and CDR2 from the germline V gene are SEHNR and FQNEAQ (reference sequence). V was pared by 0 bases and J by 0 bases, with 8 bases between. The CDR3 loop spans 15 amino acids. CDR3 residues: CASSLAGRDQETQYF. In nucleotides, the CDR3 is TGTGCCAGCAGCTTAGCGGGCAGGGACCAAGAGACCCAGTACTTC.

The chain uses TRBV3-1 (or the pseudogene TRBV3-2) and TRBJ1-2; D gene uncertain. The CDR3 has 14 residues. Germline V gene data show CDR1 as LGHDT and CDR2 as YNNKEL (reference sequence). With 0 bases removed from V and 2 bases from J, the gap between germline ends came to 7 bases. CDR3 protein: CASSQDYGNYGYTF. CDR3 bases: TGTGCCAGCAGCCAAGATTACGGGAACTATGGCTACACCTTC.

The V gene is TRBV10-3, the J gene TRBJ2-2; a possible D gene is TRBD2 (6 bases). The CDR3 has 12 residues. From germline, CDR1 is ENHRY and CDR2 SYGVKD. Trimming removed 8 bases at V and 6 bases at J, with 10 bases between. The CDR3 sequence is CAILGDSGELFF. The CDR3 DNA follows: TGTGCCATCTTGGGGGACTCCGGGGAGCTGTTTTTT.

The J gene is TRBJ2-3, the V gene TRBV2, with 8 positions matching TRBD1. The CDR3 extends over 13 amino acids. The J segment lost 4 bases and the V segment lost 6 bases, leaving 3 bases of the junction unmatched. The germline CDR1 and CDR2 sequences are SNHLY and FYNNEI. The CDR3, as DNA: TGTGCCAGCAGGACAGGGGTAGCAGATACGCAGTATTTT. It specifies CASRTGVADTQYF.

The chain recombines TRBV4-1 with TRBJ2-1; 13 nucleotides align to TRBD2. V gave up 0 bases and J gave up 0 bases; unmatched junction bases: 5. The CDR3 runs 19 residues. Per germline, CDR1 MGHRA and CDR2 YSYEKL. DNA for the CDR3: TGCGCCAGCAGCCAAGATCCCGGACTAGCGGGGGCCTCCTACAATGAGCAGTTCTTC. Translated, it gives CASSQDPGLAGASYNEQFF.

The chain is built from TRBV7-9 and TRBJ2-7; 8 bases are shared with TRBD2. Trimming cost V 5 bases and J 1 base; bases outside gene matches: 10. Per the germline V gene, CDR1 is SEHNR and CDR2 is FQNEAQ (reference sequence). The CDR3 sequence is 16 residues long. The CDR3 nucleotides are TGTGCCAGCAGCGACCTAAGCGGGAGTTATTCCTACGAGCAGTACTTC. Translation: CASSDLSGSYSYEQYF.

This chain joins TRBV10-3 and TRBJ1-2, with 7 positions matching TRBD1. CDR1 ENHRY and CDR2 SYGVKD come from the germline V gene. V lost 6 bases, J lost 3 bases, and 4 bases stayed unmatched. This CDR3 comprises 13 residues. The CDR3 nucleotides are TGTGCCATCAGCCAAACAGGGGACTATGGCTACACCTTC. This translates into CAISQTGDYGYTF.

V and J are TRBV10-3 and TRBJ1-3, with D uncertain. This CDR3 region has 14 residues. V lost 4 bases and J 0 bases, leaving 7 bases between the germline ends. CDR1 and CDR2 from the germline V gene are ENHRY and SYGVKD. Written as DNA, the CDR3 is TGTGCCATCAGTGGAGGATCCTCTGGAAACACCATATATTTT. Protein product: CAISGGSSGNTIYF.

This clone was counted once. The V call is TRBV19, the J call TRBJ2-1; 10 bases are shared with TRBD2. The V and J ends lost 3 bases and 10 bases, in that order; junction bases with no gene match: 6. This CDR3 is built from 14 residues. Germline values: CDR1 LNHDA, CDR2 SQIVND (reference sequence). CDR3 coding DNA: TGTGCCAGTAGTATGGCAGCGGGAGGGTACGAGCAGTTCTTC. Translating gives CASSMAAGGYEQFF. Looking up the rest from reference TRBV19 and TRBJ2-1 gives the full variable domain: DGGITQSPKYLFRKEGQNVTLSCEQNLNHDAMYWYRQDPGQGLRLIYYSQIVNDFQKGDIAEGYSVSREKKESFPLTVTSAQKNPTAFYLCASSMAAGGYEQFFGPGTRLTVL.

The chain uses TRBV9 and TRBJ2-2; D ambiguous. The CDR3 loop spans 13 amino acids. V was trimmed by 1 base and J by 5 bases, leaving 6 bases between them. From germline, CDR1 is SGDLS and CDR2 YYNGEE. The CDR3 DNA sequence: TGTGCCAGCAGCGTAAAAGCGACCGGGGAGCTGTTTTTT. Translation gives CASSVKATGELFF.

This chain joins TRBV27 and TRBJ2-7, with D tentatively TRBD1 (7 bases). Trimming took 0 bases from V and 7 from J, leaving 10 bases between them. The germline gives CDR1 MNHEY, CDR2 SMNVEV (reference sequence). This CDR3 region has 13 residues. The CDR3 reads CASSLSRGAEQYF. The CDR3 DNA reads TGTGCCAGCAGTTTATCCAGGGGGGCGGAGCAGTACTTC.